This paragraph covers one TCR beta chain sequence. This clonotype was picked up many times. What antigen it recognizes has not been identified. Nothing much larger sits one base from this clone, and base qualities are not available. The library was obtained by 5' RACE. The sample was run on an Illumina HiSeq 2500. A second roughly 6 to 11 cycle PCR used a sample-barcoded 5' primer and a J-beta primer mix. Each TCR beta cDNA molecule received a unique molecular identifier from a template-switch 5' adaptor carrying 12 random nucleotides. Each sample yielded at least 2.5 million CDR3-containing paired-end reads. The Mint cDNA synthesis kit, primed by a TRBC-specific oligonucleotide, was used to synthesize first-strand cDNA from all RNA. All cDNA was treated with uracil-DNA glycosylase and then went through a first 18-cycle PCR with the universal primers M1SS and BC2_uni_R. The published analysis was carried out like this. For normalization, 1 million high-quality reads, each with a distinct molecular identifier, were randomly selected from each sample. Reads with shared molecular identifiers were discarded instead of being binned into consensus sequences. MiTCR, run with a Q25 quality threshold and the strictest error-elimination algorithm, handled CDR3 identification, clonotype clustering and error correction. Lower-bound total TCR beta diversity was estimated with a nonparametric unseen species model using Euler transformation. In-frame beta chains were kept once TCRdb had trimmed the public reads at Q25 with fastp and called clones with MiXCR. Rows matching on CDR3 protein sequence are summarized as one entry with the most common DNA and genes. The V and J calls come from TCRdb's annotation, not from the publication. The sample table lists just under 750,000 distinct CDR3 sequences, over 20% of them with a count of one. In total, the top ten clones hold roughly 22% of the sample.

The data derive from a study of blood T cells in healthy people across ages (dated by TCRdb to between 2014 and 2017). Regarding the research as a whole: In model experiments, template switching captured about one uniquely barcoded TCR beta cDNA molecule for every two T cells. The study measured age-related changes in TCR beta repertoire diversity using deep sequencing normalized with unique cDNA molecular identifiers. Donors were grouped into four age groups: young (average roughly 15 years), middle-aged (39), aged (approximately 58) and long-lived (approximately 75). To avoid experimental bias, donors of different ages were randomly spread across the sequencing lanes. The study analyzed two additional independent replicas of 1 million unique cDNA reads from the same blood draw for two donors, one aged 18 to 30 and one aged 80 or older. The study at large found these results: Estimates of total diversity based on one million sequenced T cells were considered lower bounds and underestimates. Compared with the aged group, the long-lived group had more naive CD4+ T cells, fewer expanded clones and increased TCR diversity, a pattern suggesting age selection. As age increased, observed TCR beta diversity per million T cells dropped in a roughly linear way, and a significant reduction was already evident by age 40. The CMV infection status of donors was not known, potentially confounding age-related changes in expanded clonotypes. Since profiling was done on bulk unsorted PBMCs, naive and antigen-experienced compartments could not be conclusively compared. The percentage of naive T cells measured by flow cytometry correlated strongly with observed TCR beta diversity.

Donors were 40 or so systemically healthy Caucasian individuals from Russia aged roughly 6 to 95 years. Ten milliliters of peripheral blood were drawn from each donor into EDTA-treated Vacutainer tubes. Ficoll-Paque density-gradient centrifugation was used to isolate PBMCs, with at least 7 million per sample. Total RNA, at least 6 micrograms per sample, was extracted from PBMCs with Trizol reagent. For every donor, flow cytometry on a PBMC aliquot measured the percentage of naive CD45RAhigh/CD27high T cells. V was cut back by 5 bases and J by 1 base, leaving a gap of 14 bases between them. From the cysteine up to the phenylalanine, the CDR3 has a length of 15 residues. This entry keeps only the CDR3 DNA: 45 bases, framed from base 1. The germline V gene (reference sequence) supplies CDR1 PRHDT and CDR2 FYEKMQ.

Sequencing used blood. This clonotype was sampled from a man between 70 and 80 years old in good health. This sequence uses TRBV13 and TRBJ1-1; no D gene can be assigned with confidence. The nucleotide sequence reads TGTGCCAGCAGCCTACGCCGGGCAAGGAACACTGAAGCTTTCTTT. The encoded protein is CASSLRRARNTEAFF. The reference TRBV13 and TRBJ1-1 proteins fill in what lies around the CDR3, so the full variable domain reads AAGVIQSPRHLIKEKRETATLKCYPIPRHDTVYWYQQGPGQDPQFLISFYEKMQSDKGSIPDRFSAQQFSDYHSELNMSSLELGDSALYFCASSLRRARNTEAFFGQGTRLTVV.